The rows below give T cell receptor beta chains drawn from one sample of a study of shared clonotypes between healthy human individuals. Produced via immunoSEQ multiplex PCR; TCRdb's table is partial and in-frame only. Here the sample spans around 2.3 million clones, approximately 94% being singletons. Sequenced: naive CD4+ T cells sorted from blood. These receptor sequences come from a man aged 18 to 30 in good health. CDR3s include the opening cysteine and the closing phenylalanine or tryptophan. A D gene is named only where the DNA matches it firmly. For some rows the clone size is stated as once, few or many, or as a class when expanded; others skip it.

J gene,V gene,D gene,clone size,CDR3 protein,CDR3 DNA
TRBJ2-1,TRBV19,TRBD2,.,CASSISLAGAPQQFF,TGTGCCAGTAGTATTAGCCTAGCGGGGGCCCCCCAGCAGTTCTTC
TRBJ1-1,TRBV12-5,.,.,CASGLINTEAFF,TGTGCTAGTGGTTTGATAAATACTGAAGCTTTCTTT
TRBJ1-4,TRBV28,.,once,CASSSVDRRTNEKLFF,TGTGCCAGCAGTTCGGTTGACCGGCGAACTAATGAAAAACTGTTTTTT
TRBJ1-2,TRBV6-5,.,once,CASSYARDTGGDTF,TGTGCCAGCAGTTACGCCCGGGACACTGGTGGTGACACCTTC
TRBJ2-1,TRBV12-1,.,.,CASSFIARNNEQFF,TGTGCCAGCAGCTTTATAGCCCGGAACAATGAGCAGTTCTTC
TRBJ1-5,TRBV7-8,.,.,CASSLELQPQHF,TGTGCCAGCAGCTTAGAGCTTCAGCCCCAGCATTTT
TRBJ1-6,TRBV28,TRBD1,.,CASRGQLGSPLHF,TGTGCCAGCAGGGGACAGCTCGGTTCACCCCTCCACTTT
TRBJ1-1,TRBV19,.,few,CASSQGVNTEAFF,TGTGCCAGTAGTCAGGGCGTGAACACTGAAGCTTTCTTT
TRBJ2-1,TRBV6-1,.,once,CASSEPRPSSYNEQFF,TGTGCCAGCAGTGAACCTCGACCAAGCTCCTACAATGAGCAGTTCTTC
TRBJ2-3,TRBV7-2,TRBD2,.,CASSSKILAGGPPDTQYF,TGTGCCAGCAGCTCAAAAATCCTAGCGGGAGGGCCTCCGGATACGCAGTATTTT
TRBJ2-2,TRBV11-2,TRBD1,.,CASSLGQGSTGELFF,TGTGCCAGCAGCCTCGGACAGGGAAGCACCGGGGAGCTGTTTTTT